What follows are 18 T cell receptor beta chains derived from one specimen sequenced in a study of shared clonotypes between healthy human individuals. Naive CD8 cells lacked CD45RO, underwent positive selection for CCR7 and left out terminally differentiated effector memory CD45RA+ cells. The repertoire was sequenced with immunoSEQ multiplex PCR; TCRdb's copy has only in-frame clones and lacks some. The sample consists of millions of clones, around 96% of them appearing once. The source material was naive CD8+ T cells sorted from blood. Source of these receptors: a man aged 18 to 29 in good health.

The chain employs TRBV30 and TRBJ1-5; weak D call: TRBD1 (6 bases). Germline CDR1 is GTSNPN and CDR2 is SVGIG (reference sequence). The CDR3 is 13 residues long. The V end lost 6 bases, the J end lost 6 bases, and 15 bases lay between the germline ends. CDR3 coding DNA: TGTGCCTGCCAAGCGGCAGGGGCTCAGCCCCAGCATTTT. As protein: CACQAAGAQPQHF.

The rearrangement joins TRBV27 to TRBJ1-6, with D maybe TRBD1 (5 bases). The CDR3 has 17 residues. Per the germline V gene, CDR1 is MNHEY and CDR2 is SMNVEV (reference sequence). Between the trimmed V and J ends, which lost 1 base and 4 bases, there was a span of 14 bases. The CDR3: CASSLYPGSTYNSPLHF. The CDR3, as DNA: TGTGCCAGCAGTTTATATCCAGGGAGCACATATAATTCACCCCTCCACTTT.

The chain employs TRBV5-8 and TRBJ1-1; tentatively, D is TRBD1 (5 bases). The germline V and J ends were trimmed by 0 bases and 3 bases, with 9 bases remaining between them. Per germline, CDR1 SGHTS and CDR2 YDEGEE. The CDR3 covers 14 residues. DNA of the CDR3: TGTGCCAGCAGCTTGGACCTCAGGGACACTGAAGCTTTCTTT. As protein: CASSLDLRDTEAFF.

The chain uses TRBV10-3 and TRBJ2-1; D uncertain. From germline, CDR1 is ENHRY and CDR2 SYGVKD. Trimming pared 7 bases from V and 8 bases from J, leaving 18 bases between. This CDR3 is 14 amino acids long. The DNA for the CDR3 is TGTGCCATCAAAGGCGAAATAGCTTGGGATGAGCAGTTCTTC. Amino acids: CAIKGEIAWDEQFF.

This rearrangement joins TRBV2 to TRBJ1-2, with 9 bases identical to TRBD1. Germline CDR1 and CDR2: SNHLY and FYNNEI. The CDR3 sequence is 13 residues long. V was clipped by 7 bases and J by 4 bases; unmatched bases: 4. The CDR3 sequence: CASTTGGAYGYTF. The CDR3, as DNA: TGTGCCAGCACTACAGGGGGCGCCTATGGCTACACCTTC.

As concerns this clone: Other DNA sequences in this sample translate to the same CDR3. V and J are TRBV5-4 and TRBJ2-7, with TRBD1 matching over 7 bases. Trimming removed 5 bases from V and 5 bases from J; junction bases left unmatched: 7. Germline CDR1 and CDR2: SGHNT and YYREEE (reference sequence). This CDR3 has 13 amino acids. Here the CDR3 reads CASSLQGSHEQYF. The CDR3 DNA is TGTGCCAGCAGTTTACAGGGGTCCCACGAGCAGTACTTC.

This chain connects TRBV27 to TRBJ2-3; the match to TRBD2 covers 10 bases. V shed 3 bases and J 5 bases; nucleotides not matched to a gene: 14. The CDR3 is made up of 18 amino acids. Germline V CDR1 and CDR2: MNHEY, SMNVEV (reference sequence). The CDR3 reads CASSFGLAGAQEVDTQYF. In DNA form, the CDR3 reads TGTGCCAGCAGTTTTGGGCTAGCGGGGGCCCAGGAAGTAGATACGCAGTATTTT.

This chain joins TRBV13 and TRBJ2-1; no firm D call. CDR1 and CDR2 (germline): PRHDT, FYEKMQ (reference sequence). CDR3 length: 18 amino acids. V was trimmed by 5 bases and J by 0 bases, leaving 20 bases between them. The CDR3 bases are TGTGCCAGCAGCGGAGAGGCGGACGGTCAAAGCTCCTACAATGAGCAGTTCTTC. Residues: CASSGEADGQSSYNEQFF.

The chain has TRBV6-5 and TRBJ2-2; D possibly matches TRBD1 or TRBD2 (5 bases each). Trimming took off 2 bases at V and 6 bases at J, with 13 bases between the two ends. Germline-derived CDR1 and CDR2 are MNHEY and SVGAGI. The CDR3 has 15 residues. The CDR3: CASSYRVEGPGELFF. For the CDR3, the DNA is TGTGCCAGCAGTTACCGGGTAGAGGGGCCCGGGGAGCTGTTTTTT.

Turning to this clone: Different DNA sequences within this sample yield the same CDR3. The J gene is TRBJ2-7, the V gene TRBV27, with unresolved D. The CDR3 runs 13 residues. Germline V gene lookup returns CDR1 MNHEY and CDR2 SMNVEV (reference sequence). The V and J ends lost 3 bases and 0 bases respectively, with 6 bases between them. The CDR3 spells CASSFRRSYEQYF. The CDR3 nucleotides are TGTGCCAGCAGTTTTAGGCGCTCCTACGAGCAGTACTTC.

V and J are TRBV6-1 and TRBJ2-2, with D possibly matching TRBD2 (5 bases). V shed 0 bases and J shed 4 bases, with 9 bases lying between them. The CDR3 extends over 15 amino acids. Germline V gene lookup returns CDR1 MNHNS and CDR2 SASEGT. CDR3 amino acids: CASSEARAATGELFF. The CDR3 DNA reads TGTGCCAGCAGTGAAGCGCGGGCAGCCACCGGGGAGCTGTTTTTT.

The chain is built from TRBV25-1 and TRBJ2-7; D is perhaps TRBD1 (5 bases). Trimming shortened V by 8 bases and J by 6 bases, and 14 bases separated the two germline ends. The CDR3 runs 12 residues. Germline lookup yields CDR1 MGHDK and CDR2 SYGVNS. CDR3 coding DNA: TGTGCCAGCGGGCAGGGAATTCGCGAGCAGTACTTC. This gives the protein CASGQGIREQYF.

This rearrangement joins TRBV30 to TRBJ2-1; possibly TRBD1 for D (5 bases). The CDR3 extends over 13 amino acids. Germline V CDR1 and CDR2: GTSNPN, SVGIG (reference sequence). V was shortened by 3 bases and J by 5 bases, with 11 bases between the two germline ends. CDR3 sequence reads: CAWSPDRHNEQFF. CDR3 coding DNA: TGTGCCTGGAGCCCCGACAGACACAATGAGCAGTTCTTC.

The chain is built from TRBV7-6 and TRBJ2-5, with D possibly TRBD1 on 5 matching bases. The V gene's germline CDR1 is SGHVS and CDR2 FNYEAQ. V shed 1 base and J shed 6 bases, with 15 bases lying between them. This CDR3 contains 15 residues. This CDR3 is CASSLDGQGAKTQYF. The CDR3 DNA follows: TGTGCCAGCAGCTTAGACGGACAAGGGGCAAAGACCCAGTACTTC.

This clone showed up just once. This rearrangement joins TRBV27 to TRBJ2-4, with D hard to call. Germline V lookup: CDR1 MNHEY, CDR2 SMNVEV (reference sequence). V was pared by 4 bases and J by 8 bases, with 12 bases between. The CDR3 consists of 13 residues. The CDR3 region is CASSSGNLHIQYF. Written as DNA, the CDR3 is TGTGCCAGCAGTTCGGGTAATTTGCACATTCAGTACTTC.

A note on this clone: Other DNA sequences in the sample encode the same CDR3. The chain uses TRBV5-4 and TRBJ2-7, with 11 bases lining up with TRBD2. V lost 1 base, J lost 0 bases, and 0 bases stayed unmatched. The CDR3 spans 15 residues. Germline V lookup: CDR1 SGHNT, CDR2 YYREEE (reference sequence). CDR3: CASSLTSGSSYEQYF. In nucleotides, the CDR3 is TGTGCCAGCAGCTTGACTAGCGGGAGCTCCTACGAGCAGTACTTC. Full variable domain (missing parts from reference TRBV5-4 and TRBJ2-7): ETGVTQSPTHLIKTRGQQVTLRCSSQSGHNTVSWYQQALGQGPQFIFQYYREEENGRGNFPPRFSGLQFPNYSSELNVNALELDDSALYLCASSLTSGSSYEQYFGPGTRLTVT.

The chain recombines TRBV25-1 with TRBJ2-7, with D unclear. In germline, CDR1 is MGHDK, CDR2 SYGVNS. V was shortened by 3 bases and J by 4 bases, with 10 bases between the two germline ends. The CDR3 is made up of 13 amino acids. The CDR3 protein is CASSEIGVYEQYF. The CDR3, as DNA: TGTGCCAGCAGTGAGATCGGAGTGTACGAGCAGTACTTC.

Worth noting for this clone: Additional DNA sequences in this sample encode the identical CDR3. V usage is TRBV5-6 and J usage is TRBJ2-2; 8 nucleotides agree with TRBD1. Looked up from germline, CDR1 is SGHDT and CDR2 is YYEEEE. The V gene end was trimmed by 0 bases and the J gene end by 5 bases; junction bases not matched to a gene: 0. CDR3 length: 14 amino acids. The CDR3 region is CASSLGQGTGELFF. The DNA of the CDR3 is TGTGCCAGCAGCTTGGGACAGGGGACCGGGGAGCTGTTTTTT.